The 21 T cell receptor beta chains below all came from one sample that was sequenced in a study of shared clonotypes between healthy human individuals. Here immunoSEQ multiplex PCR was the method, and the copy in TCRdb shows in-frame clones only, minus some. The sample records 800,000 to 1,200,000 clones, about four fifths being singletons. The material sequenced was memory CD4+ T cells from PBMCs. Subset here: CD45RA-negative fraction. These receptors were collected from a man younger than 35 in good health. Some clones in this sample may be carry-over from other donors' samples.

The J gene is TRBJ2-3, the V gene TRBV5-1, with unresolved D. V gave up 0 bases and J gave up 3 bases, with 11 bases separating them. The germline CDR1 and CDR2 sequences are SGHRS and YFSETQ. This CDR3 spans 15 amino acids. The CDR3 reads CASSLAPIVTDTQYF. CDR3 nucleotide sequence: TGCGCCAGCAGCTTGGCGCCTATAGTTACAGATACGCAGTATTTT. The full variable domain, rest sourced from reference TRBV5-1 and TRBJ2-3, is KAGVTQTPRYLIKTRGQQVTLSCSPISGHRSVSWYQQTPGQGLQFLFEYFSETQRNKGNFPGRFSGRQFSNSRSEMNVSTLELGDSALYLCASSLAPIVTDTQYFGPGTRLTVL.

The rearrangement joins TRBV28 to TRBJ1-2; D gene unclear. There are 12 residues in the CDR3. V dropped 2 bases and J dropped 6 bases, with 7 bases sitting between them. The germline V gene encodes CDR1 MDHEN and CDR2 SYDVKM. The CDR3 nucleotides are TGTGCCAGCAGTTTAGGGCAGAATGGCTACACCTTC. Protein: CASSLGQNGYTF.

Regarding this clone: The identical CDR3 is also encoded by other nucleotide sequences in the sample. The rearrangement uses TRBV18 and TRBJ1-4; 8 nucleotides agree with TRBD1. The CDR3 sequence is 16 residues long. Trimming removed 6 bases from V and 0 bases from J; junction bases left unmatched: 6. The germline gives CDR1 KGHSH, CDR2 LQKENI. CDR3 in amino acids: CASSLGTGATNEKLFF. The CDR3 DNA is TGTGCCAGCTCGCTCGGGACAGGTGCAACTAATGAAAAACTGTTTTTT.

V gene TRBV5-6 combines with J gene TRBJ2-2, with D unclear. Trimming left V 2 bases short and J 4 bases short, with 9 bases between. Per germline, CDR1 SGHDT and CDR2 YYEEEE. This CDR3 region has 14 residues. CDR3 residues: CASSFRTGTGELFF. CDR3 DNA sequence: TGTGCCAGCAGCTTCCGGACCGGCACCGGGGAGCTGTTTTTT.

The CDR3 nucleotides read TGTGCCAGCAGCCACAGTCTAACCGGGGAGCTGTTTTTT. The encoded protein is CASSHSLTGELFF. V is TRBV7-8 and J is TRBJ2-2; D is uncertain. The CDR3 has 13 residues. V shed 5 bases and J shed 5 bases, with 9 bases lying between them. Germline-derived CDR1 and CDR2 are SGHVS and FQNEAQ.

Regarding this clone: In the same sample, other DNA sequences code for this CDR3. V is TRBV5-1 and J is TRBJ2-5; tentative D call: TRBD1 (5 bases). This CDR3 region has 13 residues. Trimming removed 1 base at V and 4 bases at J, with 8 bases between. Germline CDR1 SGHRS, CDR2 YFSETQ. Here the CDR3 reads CASSLQGGETQYF. CDR3 sequence (DNA): TGCGCCAGCAGCTTGCAGGGTGGAGAGACCCAGTACTTC. Looking up the rest from reference TRBV5-1 and TRBJ2-5 gives the full variable domain: KAGVTQTPRYLIKTRGQQVTLSCSPISGHRSVSWYQQTPGQGLQFLFEYFSETQRNKGNFPGRFSGRQFSNSRSEMNVSTLELGDSALYLCASSLQGGETQYFGPGTRLLVL.

The chain carries TRBV19 and TRBJ2-3, with 7 bases aligning to TRBD1. CDR3 length equals 15 residues. Per germline, CDR1 LNHDA and CDR2 SQIVND (reference sequence). Unmatched junction bases numbered 5, after V lost 3 bases and J lost 2 bases. In nucleotides, the CDR3 is TGTGCCAGTAGTATTTGGACAGGTTACACAGATACGCAGTATTTT. Protein product: CASSIWTGYTDTQYF. Based on the CDR3 plus reference TRBV19 and TRBJ2-3, the full variable domain is DGGITQSPKYLFRKEGQNVTLSCEQNLNHDAMYWYRQDPGQGLRLIYYSQIVNDFQKGDIAEGYSVSREKKESFPLTVTSAQKNPTAFYLCASSIWTGYTDTQYFGPGTRLTVL.

V usage is TRBV2 and J usage is TRBJ2-7; D not certain. The CDR3 runs to 14 residues. The V end was cut by 6 bases, the J end by 0 bases, with 12 bases between. Germline V gene data show CDR1 as SNHLY and CDR2 as FYNNEI. Written as DNA, the CDR3 is TGTGCCAGCAGCGAATATGGGCTCTCCTACGAGCAGTACTTC. Protein: CASSEYGLSYEQYF.

The chain couples TRBV5-1 to TRBJ1-1, with 8 bases matching TRBD1. This CDR3 has 16 amino acids. The germline CDR1 and CDR2 sequences are SGHRS and YFSETQ. J was trimmed by 2 bases and V by 7 bases; bases with no gene match: 13. Written as DNA, the CDR3 is TGCGCCAGCCGTGGACAGGGTGGCTCGAGAAACACTGAAGCTTTCTTT. Protein product: CASRGQGGSRNTEAFF.

The rearrangement joins TRBV2 to TRBJ2-1; a possible D gene is TRBD2 (5 bases). Germline CDR1 and CDR2: SNHLY and FYNNEI. CDR3 length: 15 amino acids. V shed 3 bases and J shed 0 bases, with 9 bases lying between them. The CDR3 nucleotides are TGTGCCAGCAGTGACCAGCGGAGCTCCTACAATGAGCAGTTCTTC. Residues: CASSDQRSSYNEQFF.

The chain couples TRBV7-3 to TRBJ2-1; D is possibly TRBD1 (6 bases). The length of the CDR3 is 15 residues. Trimming stripped 5 bases from V and 4 bases from J, with 15 bases between. Germline CDR1 and CDR2: SGHTA and FQGTGA. The CDR3 DNA reads TGTGCCAGCAGCCCCCGCAGGGGAATATACAATGAGCAGTTCTTC. Residues: CASSPRRGIYNEQFF. Variable domain in full (rest from reference TRBV7-3 and TRBJ2-1): GAGVSQTPSNKVTEKGKYVELRCDPISGHTALYWYRQSLGQGPEFLIYFQGTGAADDSGLPNDRFFAVRPEGSVSTLKIQRTERGDSAVYLCASSPRRGIYNEQFFGPGTRLTVL.

V gene TRBV28 combines with J gene TRBJ1-1, with D hard to call. Germline CDR1 MDHEN, CDR2 SYDVKM. Trimming took off 8 bases at V and 4 bases at J, with 11 bases between the two ends. The length of the CDR3 is 12 residues. CDR3 nucleotides: TGTGCCAGCGACCGACACGGCACTGAAGCTTTCTTT. It yields the protein CASDRHGTEAFF.

As regards this clone: In the same sample, other DNA sequences code for this CDR3. The V gene is TRBV27, the J gene TRBJ1-4; unclear D gene. CDR3 size: 15 residues. Trimming took off 3 bases at V and 0 bases at J, with 8 bases between the two ends. Germline-derived CDR1 and CDR2 are MNHEY and SMNVEV (reference sequence). The CDR3 protein is CASSFLGATNEKLFF. The CDR3, as DNA: TGTGCCAGCAGTTTTCTGGGTGCAACTAATGAAAAACTGTTTTTT.

This sequence joins TRBV6-4 and TRBJ2-2, with 10 positions matching TRBD2. The V segment lost 2 bases and the J segment 6 bases; nucleotides outside the gene matches: 15. The CDR3 spans 19 residues. Germline CDR1 MRHNA, CDR2 SNTAGT. The CDR3 sequence is CASSDLRKVSGREAGELFF. The CDR3 nucleotides are TGTGCCAGCAGTGACCTCCGCAAGGTAAGCGGGAGGGAAGCCGGGGAGCTGTTTTTT.

In regard to this clone: Since the CDR3 does not end with the conserved phenylalanine or tryptophan, this likely comes from a read error. This sequence joins TRBV30 and TRBJ2-7, with D possibly called TRBD1 or TRBD2 (5 bases each). The CDR3 covers 13 residues. Trimming took 1 base from V and 4 from J, leaving 11 bases between them. Per germline, CDR1 GTSNPN and CDR2 SVGIG (reference sequence). The CDR3 DNA reads TGTGCCTGGAGTGGAGGGAAGGGGTACGAGCAGTACCTC. Amino acids: CAWSGGKGYEQYL.

In the case of this clone: A much larger clone lies one base from this, so it may be a read error. The chain carries TRBV7-9 and TRBJ2-1; D possibly corresponds to TRBD2 (6 bases). The ends were cut back, 3 bases at V and 4 bases at J, with 13 bases in the middle. Per the germline V gene, CDR1 is SEHNR and CDR2 is FQNEAQ (reference sequence). The CDR3 is 15 amino acids. The DNA for the CDR3 is TGTGCCAGCAGCTTTAACGGGACTTCTTACAATGAGCAGTTCTTC. Its translation is CASSFNGTSYNEQFF.

In the case of this clone: Other DNA sequences in this sample translate to the same CDR3. The CDR3 here is CASSLAGSTDTQYF. CDR3 nucleotide sequence: TGTGCCAGCAGCTTGGCGGGTAGCACAGATACGCAGTATTTT. The gene calls are TRBV11-2 and TRBJ2-3; tentatively, D is TRBD2 (5 bases). The CDR3 is 14 residues long. V was shortened by 3 bases and J by 0 bases, with 7 bases between the two germline ends. The V gene's germline CDR1 is SGHAT and CDR2 FQNNGV.

The genes are TRBV9 and TRBJ2-7, with 9 bases matching TRBD2. The germline V gene has CDR1 SGDLS and CDR2 YYNGEE. Trimming at V came to 3 bases and at J to 6 bases, leaving 13 bases not matched to a gene. This CDR3 has 16 residues. The DNA for the CDR3 is TGTGCCAGCAGCGGAACCCTGACTAGCGGCCTTTCCGAGCAGTACTTC. Translating gives CASSGTLTSGLSEQYF. Drawing the rest from reference TRBV9 and TRBJ2-7, the complete variable domain is DSGVTQTPKHLITATGQRVTLRCSPRSGDLSVYWYQQSLDQGLQFLIQYYNGEERAKGNILERFSAQQFPDLHSELNLSSLELGDSALYFCASSGTLTSGLSEQYFGPGTRLTVT.

V is TRBV19 and J is TRBJ2-2, with TRBD1 as a possible D gene (6 bases). Trimming pared 4 bases from V and 0 bases from J, leaving 15 bases between. In germline, CDR1 is LNHDA, CDR2 SQIVND (reference sequence). The CDR3 is 17 amino acids. The CDR3 sequence is CASSRGGADTNTGELFF. The CDR3, as DNA: TGTGCCAGTAGTAGAGGGGGAGCGGATACGAACACCGGGGAGCTGTTTTTT.

The chain couples TRBV4-1 to TRBJ1-1, with D possibly being TRBD1 (5 bases). Trimming shortened V by 4 bases and J by 0 bases, and 15 bases separated the two germline ends. This CDR3 comprises 16 residues. The germline gives CDR1 MGHRA, CDR2 YSYEKL. CDR3 sequence reads: CASSRTAEGMNTEAFF. In DNA form, the CDR3 reads TGCGCCAGCAGCCGGACGGCAGAGGGGATGAACACTGAAGCTTTCTTT.

The V call is TRBV9, the J call TRBJ2-3; 8 bases line up with TRBD2. Trimming at V came to 0 bases and at J to 6 bases, leaving 12 bases not matched to a gene. The CDR3 is made up of 17 amino acids. From germline, CDR1 is SGDLS and CDR2 YYNGEE. DNA of the CDR3: TGTGCCAGCAGCGTAGGGCAGGGGACTAGATTTTCTGATACGCAGTATTTT. Translation: CASSVGQGTRFSDTQYF. The whole variable domain, remainder taken from reference TRBV9 and TRBJ2-3, is DSGVTQTPKHLITATGQRVTLRCSPRSGDLSVYWYQQSLDQGLQFLIQYYNGEERAKGNILERFSAQQFPDLHSELNLSSLELGDSALYFCASSVGQGTRFSDTQYFGPGTRLTVL.